These T cell receptor beta chains were read from a single sample in a study of preoperative IRX-2 immunotherapy in early breast cancer. Method: immunoSEQ multiplex PCR; TCRdb's copy keeps in-frame clones and lacks some. The sample shows about 24,000 clones, roughly 89% of them seen only once. Sequenced material: tumor tissue, taken after IRX-2 immunotherapy. Receptor source: a human donor with breast cancer. Each CDR3 is given with its conserved first and last residue. A D gene is named only where the DNA matches it firmly. Some rows mark clone size as missing; the rest say once, few, many or name a class of expanded clone.

D gene: -; V gene: TRBV15; clone size: -; J gene: TRBJ1-2; CDR3 DNA: TGTGCCACCAGCAGAGAGGGCAGGGGCCATGGCTACACCTTC; CDR3 protein: CATSREGRGHGYTF
D gene: -; V gene: TRBV7-2; clone size: -; J gene: TRBJ1-5; CDR3 DNA: TGTGCCAGCAGCTTGGGGGACCAGCCCCAGCATTTT; CDR3 protein: CASSLGDQPQHF
D gene: -; V gene: TRBV28; clone size: -; J gene: TRBJ1-2; CDR3 DNA: TGTGCCAGCAGTCCTCTCCCACACTATGGCTACACCTTC; CDR3 protein: CASSPLPHYGYTF
D gene: -; V gene: TRBV10-2; clone size: -; J gene: TRBJ2-1; CDR3 DNA: TGCGCCAGCAGTGACCGTCTTTACAATGAGCAGTTCTTC; CDR3 protein: CASSDRLYNEQFF
D gene: -; V gene: TRBV6-4; clone size: -; J gene: TRBJ2-1; CDR3 DNA: TGTGCCAGTTCGCCGGGGGGCCAGAACAATGAGCAGTTCTTC; CDR3 protein: CASSPGGQNNEQFF
D gene: -; V gene: TRBV7-6; clone size: -; J gene: TRBJ1-1; CDR3 DNA: TGTGCCAGCAGCCGACTATTGGACACTGAAGCTTTCTTT; CDR3 protein: CASSRLLDTEAFF
D gene: -; V gene: TRBV7-6; clone size: -; J gene: TRBJ2-1; CDR3 DNA: TGTGCCAGCAGCTTAGGGCGGGGGCACTCCGACAATGAGCAGTTCTTC; CDR3 protein: CASSLGRGHSDNEQFF
D gene: -; V gene: TRBV6-6; clone size: -; J gene: TRBJ2-5; CDR3 DNA: TGTGCCAGCAGTTACGGGGTAGAGAGGACCCAGTACTTC; CDR3 protein: CASSYGVERTQYF
D gene: -; V gene: TRBV11-2; clone size: -; J gene: TRBJ1-1; CDR3 DNA: TGTGCCAGCAGCAGCCCGTGGGGAATGAACACTGAAGCTTTCTTT; CDR3 protein: CASSSPWGMNTEAFF
D gene: -; V gene: TRBV4-1; clone size: -; J gene: TRBJ1-3; CDR3 DNA: TGCGCCCAGGGTTTGCGAAACACCATATATTTT; CDR3 protein: CAQGLRNTIYF
D gene: TRBD2; V gene: TRBV4-1; clone size: -; J gene: TRBJ2-5; CDR3 DNA: TGCGCCAGCAGCCAAGAAAGTCGACTAGCTGGGACCCAGTACTTC; CDR3 protein: CASSQESRLAGTQYF
D gene: TRBD1; V gene: TRBV6-5; clone size: once; J gene: TRBJ1-3; CDR3 DNA: TGTGCCAGCAGTTACTCGCTAGGACAGGGAGCAAACACCATATATTTT; CDR3 protein: CASSYSLGQGANTIYF
D gene: -; V gene: TRBV21-1; clone size: once; J gene: TRBJ1-5; CDR3 DNA: TGTGCCAGCCCACCGGATAGCAATCAGCCCCAGCATTTT; CDR3 protein: CASPPDSNQPQHF
D gene: TRBD1; V gene: TRBV28; clone size: -; J gene: TRBJ1-1; CDR3 DNA: TGTGCCAGCAGTTCACAGGGGGCGCCCTCTAACACTGAAGCTTTCTTT; CDR3 protein: CASSSQGAPSNTEAFF
D gene: -; V gene: TRBV2; clone size: -; J gene: TRBJ1-5; CDR3 DNA: TGTGCCAGCAGTGTCAAAGCAGAGGTCAACCAGCATTTT; CDR3 protein: CASSVKAEVNQHF
D gene: -; V gene: TRBV7-9; clone size: -; J gene: TRBJ2-1; CDR3 DNA: TGTGCCAGCAGCTTGGAACTCGACAATGAGCAGTTCTTC; CDR3 protein: CASSLELDNEQFF
D gene: -; V gene: TRBV10-3; clone size: once; J gene: TRBJ2-3; CDR3 DNA: TGTGCCATCAGTGAGTCGGAGGGGTCCACAGATACGCAGTATTTT; CDR3 protein: CAISESEGSTDTQYF
D gene: TRBD1; V gene: TRBV28; clone size: -; J gene: TRBJ1-2; CDR3 DNA: TGTGCCAGCAGTCCTGACAGGGGGACTAACTATGGCTACACCTTC; CDR3 protein: CASSPDRGTNYGYTF
D gene: -; V gene: TRBV7-7; clone size: -; J gene: TRBJ2-3; CDR3 DNA: TGTGCTAGCAGCTTAGTAAGGGCAGATACGCAGTATTTT; CDR3 protein: CASSLVRADTQYF
D gene: -; V gene: TRBV29-1; clone size: -; J gene: TRBJ2-2; CDR3 DNA: TGCAGCGCCGGGAACACCGGGGAGCTGTTTTTT; CDR3 protein: CSAGNTGELFF
D gene: -; V gene: TRBV2; clone size: -; J gene: TRBJ2-4; CDR3 DNA: TGTGCCAGCAGTGAAGATGAAGGGGGAACGGACATTCAGTACTTC; CDR3 protein: CASSEDEGGTDIQYF
D gene: TRBD1; V gene: TRBV7-9; clone size: few; J gene: TRBJ1-6; CDR3 DNA: TGTGCCAGTCAGGACAGGGAGGTTTTTGATTCACCCCTCCACTTT; CDR3 protein: CASQDREVFDSPLHF
D gene: -; V gene: TRBV29-1; clone size: -; J gene: TRBJ2-7; CDR3 DNA: TGCAGCGTTACGGGACTTCTCTACGAGCAGTACTTC; CDR3 protein: CSVTGLLYEQYF
D gene: TRBD1; V gene: TRBV4-1; clone size: -; J gene: TRBJ1-5; CDR3 DNA: TGCGCCAGCAGCCGAAACAGGGGAGAGCCCCAGCATTTT; CDR3 protein: CASSRNRGEPQHF
D gene: TRBD1; V gene: TRBV7-9; clone size: -; J gene: TRBJ1-5; CDR3 DNA: TGTGCCAGCAGCCTAGAGACAGGGGGAGGAGGTCAGCCCCAGCATTTT; CDR3 protein: CASSLETGGGGQPQHF
D gene: -; V gene: TRBV5-3; clone size: -; J gene: TRBJ1-1; CDR3 DNA: TGTGCCAGCAGCCCTTGGAGCGGGGAAGCTTTCTTT; CDR3 protein: CASSPWSGEAFF
D gene: TRBD1; V gene: TRBV6-1; clone size: -; J gene: TRBJ1-5; CDR3 DNA: TGTGCCAGCAGTGTAGGACAGGGGAATCAGCCCCAGCATTTT; CDR3 protein: CASSVGQGNQPQHF
D gene: TRBD2; V gene: TRBV13; clone size: -; J gene: TRBJ2-1; CDR3 DNA: TGTGCCAGCAGCCTCGGCGGGGGGGCCTACAATGAGCAGTTCTTC; CDR3 protein: CASSLGGGAYNEQFF
D gene: -; V gene: TRBV19; clone size: -; J gene: TRBJ2-5; CDR3 DNA: TGTGCCAGTAGTGACAGGCGCCGGGCGGAGGCCCAGTACTTC; CDR3 protein: CASSDRRRAEAQYF